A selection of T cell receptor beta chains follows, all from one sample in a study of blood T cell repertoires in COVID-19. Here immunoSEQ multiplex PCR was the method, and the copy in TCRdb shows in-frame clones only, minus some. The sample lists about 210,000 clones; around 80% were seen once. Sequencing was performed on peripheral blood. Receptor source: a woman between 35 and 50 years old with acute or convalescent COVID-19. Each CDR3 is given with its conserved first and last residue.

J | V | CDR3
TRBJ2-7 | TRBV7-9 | CASSFGTSVMGEDEQYF
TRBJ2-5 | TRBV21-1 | CASSKAQGVETQYF
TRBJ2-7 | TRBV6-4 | CASSADSLWDEQYF
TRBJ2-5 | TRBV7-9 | CASSLIDRGLETQYF
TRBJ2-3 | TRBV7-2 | CASSSWTSGYTDTQYF
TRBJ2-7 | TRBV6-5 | CASSYRGQGSYEQYF
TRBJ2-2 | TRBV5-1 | CASSHDRGQRELFF
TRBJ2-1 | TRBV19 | CASSNGTSGTSYNEQFF
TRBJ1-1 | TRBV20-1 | CSATGGTEAFF
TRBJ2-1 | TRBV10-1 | CASATGTGGYNEQFF
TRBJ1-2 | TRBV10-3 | CAISEPGGVYGYTF